This TCR beta chain came from a study of CD8+ T cells in alopecia areata. Broader study findings: Mice showed clearer TCR sharing than patients did, a gap that was possibly HLA-related.

Cell sorting was applied to PBMCs, and CD4+ and CD8+ T cells were collected. V lost 9 bases and J lost 6; bases outside the gene matches: 13. Germline CDR1 is LNHDA and CDR2 is SQIVND (reference sequence). This CDR3 has 15 amino acids. Comments on this clone: Antigen: not known.

cDNA serving as the sequencing template came from extracted, reverse transcribed RNA. Data came from immunoSEQ multiplex PCR; TCRdb stores just in-frame clones and leaves some out. The sample contains roughly 120,000 clones, less than 80% of which appear only once. The TCR originated in a human donor in good health. The rearrangement uses TRBV19 and TRBJ1-1, with 10 bases that match TRBD1. Sample: CD4+ T cells sorted from blood. CDR3 residues: CASGQGGSVVSEAFF. Written as DNA, the CDR3 is TGTGCCAGCGGACAGGGGGGATCGGTAGTTTCTGAAGCTTTCTTT.